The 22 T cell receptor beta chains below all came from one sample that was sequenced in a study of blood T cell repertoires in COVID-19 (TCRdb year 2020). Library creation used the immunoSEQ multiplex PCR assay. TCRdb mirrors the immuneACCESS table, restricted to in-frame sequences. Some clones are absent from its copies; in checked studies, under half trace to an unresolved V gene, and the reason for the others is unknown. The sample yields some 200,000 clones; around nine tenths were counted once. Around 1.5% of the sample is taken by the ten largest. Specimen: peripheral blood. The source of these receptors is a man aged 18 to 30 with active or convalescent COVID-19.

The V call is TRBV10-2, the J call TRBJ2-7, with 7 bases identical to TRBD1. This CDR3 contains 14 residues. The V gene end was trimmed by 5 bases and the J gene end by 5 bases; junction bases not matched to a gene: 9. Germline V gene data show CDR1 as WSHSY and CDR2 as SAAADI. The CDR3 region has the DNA TGCGCCAGCAGTTCCGGGACAGTCCTCGACGAGCAGTACTTC. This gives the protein CASSSGTVLDEQYF.

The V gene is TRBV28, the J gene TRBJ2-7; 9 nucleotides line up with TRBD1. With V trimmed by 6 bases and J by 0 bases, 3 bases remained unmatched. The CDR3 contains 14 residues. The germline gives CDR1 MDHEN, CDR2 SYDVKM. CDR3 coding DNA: TGTGCCAGCAGGACAGGGGGGAGCTCCTACGAGCAGTACTTC. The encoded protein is CASRTGGSSYEQYF.

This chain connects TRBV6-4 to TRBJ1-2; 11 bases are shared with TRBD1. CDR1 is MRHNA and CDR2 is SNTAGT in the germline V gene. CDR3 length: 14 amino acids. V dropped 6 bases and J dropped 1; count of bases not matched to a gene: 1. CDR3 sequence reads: CASRGTGGNYGYTF. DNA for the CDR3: TGTGCCAGCAGAGGGACAGGGGGTAACTATGGCTACACCTTC.

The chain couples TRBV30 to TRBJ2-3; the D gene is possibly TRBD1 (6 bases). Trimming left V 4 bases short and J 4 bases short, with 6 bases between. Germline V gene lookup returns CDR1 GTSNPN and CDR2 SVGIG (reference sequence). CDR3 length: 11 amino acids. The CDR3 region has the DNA TGTGCCTGGACAGGGGCAGATACGCAGTATTTT. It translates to CAWTGADTQYF.

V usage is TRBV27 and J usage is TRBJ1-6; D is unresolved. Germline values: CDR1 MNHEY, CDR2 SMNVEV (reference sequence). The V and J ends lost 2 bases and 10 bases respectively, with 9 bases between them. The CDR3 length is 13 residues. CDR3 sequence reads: CASSLNSRSPLHF. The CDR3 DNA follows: TGTGCCAGCAGTTTAAACAGTCGGTCACCCCTCCACTTT.

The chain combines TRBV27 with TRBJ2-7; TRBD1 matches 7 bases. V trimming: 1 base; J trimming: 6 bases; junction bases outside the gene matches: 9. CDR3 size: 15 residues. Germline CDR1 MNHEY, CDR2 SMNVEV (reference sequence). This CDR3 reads CASSLYSGGSSEQYF. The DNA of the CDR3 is TGTGCCAGCAGTTTATATTCAGGGGGAAGTTCCGAGCAGTACTTC.

The CDR3: CASSESPRGHTEAFF. Here the CDR3 DNA reads TGCGCCAGCAGTGAGTCCCCCAGGGGGCACACTGAAGCTTTCTTT. This chain uses TRBV10-2 with TRBJ1-1; TRBD1 agrees at 8 bases. Germline values: CDR1 WSHSY, CDR2 SAAADI. The CDR3 sequence is 15 residues long. V shed 0 bases, J shed 3 bases, and the junction held 3 bases outside the gene matches.

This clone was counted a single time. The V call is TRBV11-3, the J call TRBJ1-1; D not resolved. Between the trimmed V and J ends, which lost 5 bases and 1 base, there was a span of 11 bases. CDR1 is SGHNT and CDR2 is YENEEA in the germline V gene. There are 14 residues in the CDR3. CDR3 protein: CASSRDGWNTEAFF. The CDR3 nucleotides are TGTGCCAGCAGCAGAGACGGGTGGAACACTGAAGCTTTCTTT.

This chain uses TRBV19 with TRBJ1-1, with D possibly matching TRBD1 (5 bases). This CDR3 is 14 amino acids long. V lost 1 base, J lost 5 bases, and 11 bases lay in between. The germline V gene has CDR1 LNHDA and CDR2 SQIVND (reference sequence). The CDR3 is CASSIGQGMTEAFF. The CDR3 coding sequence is TGTGCCAGTAGTATAGGCCAGGGAATGACTGAAGCTTTCTTT.

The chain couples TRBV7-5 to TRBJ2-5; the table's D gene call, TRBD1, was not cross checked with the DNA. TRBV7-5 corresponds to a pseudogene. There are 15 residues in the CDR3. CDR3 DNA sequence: TGTGTCAGAAGCCTAGGACAGGGTTTGGAAGAGACCCAGTACTTC. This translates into CVRSLGQGLEETQYF.

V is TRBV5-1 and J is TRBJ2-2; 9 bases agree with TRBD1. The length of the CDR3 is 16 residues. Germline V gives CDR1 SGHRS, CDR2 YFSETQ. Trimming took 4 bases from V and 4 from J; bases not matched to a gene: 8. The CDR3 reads CASSKPGQGATGELFF. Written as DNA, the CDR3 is TGCGCCAGCAGCAAACCGGGACAGGGTGCCACCGGGGAGCTGTTTTTT.

The CDR3 DNA follows: TGTGCCTGGAGCCCACCACGCCGGGGGATTAGCACAGATACGCAGTATTTT. Its translation: CAWSPPRRGISTDTQYF. The chain has TRBV30 and TRBJ2-3, with D possibly matching TRBD2 (6 bases). The CDR3 loop spans 17 amino acids. The V end was cut by 3 bases, the J end by 0 bases, with 19 bases between. CDR1 is GTSNPN and CDR2 is SVGIG in the germline V gene (reference sequence).

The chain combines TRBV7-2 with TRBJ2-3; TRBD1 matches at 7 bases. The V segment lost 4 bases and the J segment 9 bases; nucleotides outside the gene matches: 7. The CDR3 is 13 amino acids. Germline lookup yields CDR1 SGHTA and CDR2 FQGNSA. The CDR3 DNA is TGTGCCAGCAGCTCCAAACAGGGGTCGACGCAGTATTTT. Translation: CASSSKQGSTQYF.

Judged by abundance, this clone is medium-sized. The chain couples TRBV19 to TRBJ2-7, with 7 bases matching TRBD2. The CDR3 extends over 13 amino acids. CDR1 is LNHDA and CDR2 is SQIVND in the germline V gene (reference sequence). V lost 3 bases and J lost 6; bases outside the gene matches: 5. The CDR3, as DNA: TGTGCCAGTAGTATTGGCGGGAGTGGCGAGCAGTACTTC. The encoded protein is CASSIGGSGEQYF. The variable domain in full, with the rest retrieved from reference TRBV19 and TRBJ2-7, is DGGITQSPKYLFRKEGQNVTLSCEQNLNHDAMYWYRQDPGQGLRLIYYSQIVNDFQKGDIAEGYSVSREKKESFPLTVTSAQKNPTAFYLCASSIGGSGEQYFGPGTRLTVT.

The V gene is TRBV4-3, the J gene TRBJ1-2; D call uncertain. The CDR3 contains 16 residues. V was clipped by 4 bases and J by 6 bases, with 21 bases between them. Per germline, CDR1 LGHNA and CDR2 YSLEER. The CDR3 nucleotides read TGCGCCAGCAGCCTCGTGGGTTCGGGCGGGGTGGATGGCTACACCTTC. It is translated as CASSLVGSGGVDGYTF.

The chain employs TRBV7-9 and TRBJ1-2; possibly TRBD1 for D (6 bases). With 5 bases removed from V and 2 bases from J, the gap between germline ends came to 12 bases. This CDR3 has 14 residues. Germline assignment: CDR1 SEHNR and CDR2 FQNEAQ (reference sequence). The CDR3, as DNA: TGTGCCAGCAGCCCCGTGGACAGAAACTATGGCTACACCTTC. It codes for CASSPVDRNYGYTF.

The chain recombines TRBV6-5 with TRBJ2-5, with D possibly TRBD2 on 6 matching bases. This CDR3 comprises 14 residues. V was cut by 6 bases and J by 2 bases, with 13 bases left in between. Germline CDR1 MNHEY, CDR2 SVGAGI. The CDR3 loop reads CASRPGLTQETQYF. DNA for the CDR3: TGTGCCAGCAGGCCGGGACTCACACAAGAGACCCAGTACTTC.

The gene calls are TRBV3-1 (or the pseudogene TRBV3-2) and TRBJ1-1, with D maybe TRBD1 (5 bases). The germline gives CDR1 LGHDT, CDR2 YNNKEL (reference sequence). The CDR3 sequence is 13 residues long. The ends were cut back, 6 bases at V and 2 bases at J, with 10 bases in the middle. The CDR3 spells CASRLQVNTEAFF. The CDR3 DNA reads TGTGCCAGCAGGCTACAGGTTAACACTGAAGCTTTCTTT.

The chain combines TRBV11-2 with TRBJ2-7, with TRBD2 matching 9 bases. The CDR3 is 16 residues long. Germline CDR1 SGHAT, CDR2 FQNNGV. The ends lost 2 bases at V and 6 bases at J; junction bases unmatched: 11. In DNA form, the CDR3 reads TGTGCCAGCAGCTTACCGTTAGCGGGAGTAAAGCTCGAGCAGTACTTC. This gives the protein CASSLPLAGVKLEQYF.

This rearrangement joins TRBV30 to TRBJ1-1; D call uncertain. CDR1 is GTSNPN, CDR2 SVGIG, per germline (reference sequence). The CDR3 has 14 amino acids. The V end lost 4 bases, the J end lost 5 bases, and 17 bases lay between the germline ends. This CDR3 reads CAWTAEGRRTEAFF. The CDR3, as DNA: TGTGCCTGGACCGCCGAGGGCCGGCGGACTGAAGCTTTCTTT.

CDR3 nucleotide sequence: TGCGCCATCGTACTAGCGGAATATTACGAGCAGTACTTC. Protein product: CAIVLAEYYEQYF. This chain links TRBV10-2 with TRBJ2-7; TRBD2 matches 8 bases. Losses at the gene ends were 10 bases for V and 4 bases for J; bases not matched to a gene: 9. The CDR3 has 13 amino acids. Per germline, CDR1 WSHSY and CDR2 SAAADI.

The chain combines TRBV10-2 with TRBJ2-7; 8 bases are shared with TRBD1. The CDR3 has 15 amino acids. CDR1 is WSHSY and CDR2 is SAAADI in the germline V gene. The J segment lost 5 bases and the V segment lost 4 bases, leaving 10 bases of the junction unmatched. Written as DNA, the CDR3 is TGCGCCAGCAGTGTCCGACAGGGGAATTTCCACGAGCAGTACTTC. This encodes CASSVRQGNFHEQYF.